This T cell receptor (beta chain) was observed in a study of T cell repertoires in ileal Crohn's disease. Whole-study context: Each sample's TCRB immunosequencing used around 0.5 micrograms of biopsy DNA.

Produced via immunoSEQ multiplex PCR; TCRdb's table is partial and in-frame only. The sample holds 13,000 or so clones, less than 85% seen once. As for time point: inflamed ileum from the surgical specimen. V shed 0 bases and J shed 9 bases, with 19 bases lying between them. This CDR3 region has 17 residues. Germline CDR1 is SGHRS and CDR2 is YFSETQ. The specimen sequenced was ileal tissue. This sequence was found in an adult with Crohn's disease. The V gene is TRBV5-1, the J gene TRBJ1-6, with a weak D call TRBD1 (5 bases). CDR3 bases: TGCGCCAGCAGCTTGGATCCCCTGGGGGGTATAGGTTCACCCCTCCACTTT. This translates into CASSLDPLGGIGSPLHF.